The clone carrying this TCR beta chain was counted between two and nine times. This sample is part of a study of shared clonotypes between healthy human individuals. The CDR3 extends over 14 amino acids. The J segment lost 4 bases and the V segment lost 4 bases, leaving 3 bases of the junction unmatched. Germline-derived CDR1 and CDR2 are WSHSY and SAAADI. This table comes from immunoSEQ multiplex PCR, and its TCRdb copy is limited to in-frame clones, with some not included. The table includes around 1.5 million clones, around 98% detected once. The clonotype was recovered from a man younger than 45 in good health. The rearrangement uses TRBV10-2 and TRBJ2-1; 8 positions agree with TRBD2. The sample consisted of naive CD4+ T cells sorted from blood. Subset in this sample: CD45RA+ positively selected. In DNA, the CDR3 is TGCGCCAGCAGTGGTACTAGCGGTTACAATGAGCAGTTCTTC. Protein product: CASSGTSGYNEQFF.